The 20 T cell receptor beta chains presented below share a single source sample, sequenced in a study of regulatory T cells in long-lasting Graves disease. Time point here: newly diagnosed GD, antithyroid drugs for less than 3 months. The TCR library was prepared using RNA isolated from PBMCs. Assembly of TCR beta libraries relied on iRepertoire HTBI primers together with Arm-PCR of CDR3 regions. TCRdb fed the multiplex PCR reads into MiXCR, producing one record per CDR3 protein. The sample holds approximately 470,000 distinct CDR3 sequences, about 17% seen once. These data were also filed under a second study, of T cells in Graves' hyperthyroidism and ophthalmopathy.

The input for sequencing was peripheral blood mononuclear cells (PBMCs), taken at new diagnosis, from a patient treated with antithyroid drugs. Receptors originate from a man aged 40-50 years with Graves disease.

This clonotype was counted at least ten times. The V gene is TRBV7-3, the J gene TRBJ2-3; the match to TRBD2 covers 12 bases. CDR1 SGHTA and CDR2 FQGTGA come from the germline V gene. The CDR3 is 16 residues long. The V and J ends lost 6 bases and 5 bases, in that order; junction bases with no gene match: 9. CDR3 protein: CASSRPLAGGIDTQYF. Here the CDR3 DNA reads TGTGCCAGCAGTCGCCCACTAGCGGGAGGCATAGATACGCAGTATTTT.

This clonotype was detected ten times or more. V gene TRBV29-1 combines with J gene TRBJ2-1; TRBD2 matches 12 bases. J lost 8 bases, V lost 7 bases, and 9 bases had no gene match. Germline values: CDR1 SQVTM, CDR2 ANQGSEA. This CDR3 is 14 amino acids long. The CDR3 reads CSAPTSGRFYEQFF. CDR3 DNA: TGCAGCGCCCCCACTAGCGGGAGGTTCTATGAGCAGTTCTTC.

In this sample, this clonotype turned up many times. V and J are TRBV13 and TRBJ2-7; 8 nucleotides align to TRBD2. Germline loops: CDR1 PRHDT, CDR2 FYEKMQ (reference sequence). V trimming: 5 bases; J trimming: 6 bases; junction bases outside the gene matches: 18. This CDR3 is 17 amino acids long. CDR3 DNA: TGTGCCAGCAGCAAACAGCTCCCGGGGACTAGAATTGGCGAGCAGTACTTC. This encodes CASSKQLPGTRIGEQYF.

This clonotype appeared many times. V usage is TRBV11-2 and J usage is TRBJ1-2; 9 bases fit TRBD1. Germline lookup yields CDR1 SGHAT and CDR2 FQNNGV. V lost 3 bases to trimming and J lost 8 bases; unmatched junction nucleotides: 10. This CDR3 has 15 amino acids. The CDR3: CASSLDRGGIGGYTF. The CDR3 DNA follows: TGTGCCAGCAGCTTGGACAGGGGCGGAATCGGAGGCTACACCTTC.

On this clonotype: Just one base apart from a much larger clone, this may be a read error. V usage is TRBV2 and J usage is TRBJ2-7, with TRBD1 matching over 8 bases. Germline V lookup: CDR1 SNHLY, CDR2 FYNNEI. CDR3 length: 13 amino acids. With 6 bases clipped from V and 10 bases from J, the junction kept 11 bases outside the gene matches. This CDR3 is CASSMDRADVQYF. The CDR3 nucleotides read TGTGCCAGCAGCATGGACAGGGCGGATGTTCAGTACTTC.

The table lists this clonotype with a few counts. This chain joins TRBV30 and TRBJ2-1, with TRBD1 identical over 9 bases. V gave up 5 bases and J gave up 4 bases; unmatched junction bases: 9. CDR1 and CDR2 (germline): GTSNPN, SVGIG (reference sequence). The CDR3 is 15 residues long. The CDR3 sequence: CAWAPGTGIYNEQFF. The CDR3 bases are TGTGCCTGGGCGCCCGGGACAGGGATTTACAATGAGCAGTTCTTC.

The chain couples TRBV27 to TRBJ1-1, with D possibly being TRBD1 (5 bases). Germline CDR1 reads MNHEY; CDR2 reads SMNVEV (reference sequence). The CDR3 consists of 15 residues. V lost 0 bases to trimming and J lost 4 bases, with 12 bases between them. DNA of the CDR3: TGTGCCAGCAGTTTATCGGGGGGTATGGGCACTGAAGCTTTCTTT. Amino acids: CASSLSGGMGTEAFF.

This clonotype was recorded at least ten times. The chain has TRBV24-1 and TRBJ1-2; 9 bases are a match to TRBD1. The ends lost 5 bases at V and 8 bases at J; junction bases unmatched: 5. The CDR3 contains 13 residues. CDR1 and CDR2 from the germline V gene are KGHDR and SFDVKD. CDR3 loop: CATSAGQGSGYTF. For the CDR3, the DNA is TGTGCCACCAGTGCCGGACAGGGGAGCGGCTACACCTTC.

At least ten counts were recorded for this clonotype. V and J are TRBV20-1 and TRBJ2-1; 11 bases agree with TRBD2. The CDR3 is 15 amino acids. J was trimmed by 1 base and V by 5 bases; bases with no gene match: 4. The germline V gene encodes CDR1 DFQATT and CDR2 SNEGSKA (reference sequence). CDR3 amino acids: CSAGGLAVSYNEQFF. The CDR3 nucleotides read TGCAGTGCTGGGGGACTAGCGGTATCCTACAATGAGCAGTTCTTC.

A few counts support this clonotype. The CDR3 loop is CASSRGTGGVETQYF. CDR3 nucleotide sequence: TGTGCCAGCAGCAGAGGGACAGGGGGCGTCGAGACCCAGTACTTC. The chain uses TRBV9 and TRBJ2-5, with 12 bases matching TRBD1. V shed 4 bases and J 5 bases; nucleotides not matched to a gene: 6. The germline gives CDR1 SGDLS, CDR2 YYNGEE. The CDR3 runs to 15 residues.

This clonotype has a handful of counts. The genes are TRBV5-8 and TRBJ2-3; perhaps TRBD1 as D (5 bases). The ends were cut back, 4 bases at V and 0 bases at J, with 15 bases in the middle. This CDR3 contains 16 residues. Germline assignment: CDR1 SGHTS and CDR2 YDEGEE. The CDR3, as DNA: TGTGCCAGCAGCGGGGCTTGGGCGGCAAGCACAGATACGCAGTATTTT. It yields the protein CASSGAWAASTDTQYF.

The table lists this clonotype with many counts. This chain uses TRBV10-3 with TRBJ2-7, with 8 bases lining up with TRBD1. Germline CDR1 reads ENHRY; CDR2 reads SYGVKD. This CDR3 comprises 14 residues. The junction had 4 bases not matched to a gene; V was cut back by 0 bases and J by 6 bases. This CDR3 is CAISESTGGFEQYF. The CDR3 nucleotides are TGTGCCATCAGTGAGTCAACAGGGGGTTTCGAGCAGTACTTC.

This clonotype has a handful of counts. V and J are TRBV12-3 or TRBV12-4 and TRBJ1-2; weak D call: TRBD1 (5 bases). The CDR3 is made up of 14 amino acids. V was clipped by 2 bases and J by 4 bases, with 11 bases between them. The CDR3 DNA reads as TGTGCCAGCAGTTTAACAGGCACCCTCTATGGCTACACCTTC. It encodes CASSLTGTLYGYTF.

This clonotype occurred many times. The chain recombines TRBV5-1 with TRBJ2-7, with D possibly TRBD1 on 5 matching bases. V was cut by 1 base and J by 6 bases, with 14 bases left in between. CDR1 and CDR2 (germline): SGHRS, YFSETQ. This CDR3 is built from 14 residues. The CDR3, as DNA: TGCGCCAGCAGCTTGAAGGGGTCGAATAGCGAGCAGTACTTC. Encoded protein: CASSLKGSNSEQYF. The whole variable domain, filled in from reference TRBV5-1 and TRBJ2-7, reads KAGVTQTPRYLIKTRGQQVTLSCSPISGHRSVSWYQQTPGQGLQFLFEYFSETQRNKGNFPGRFSGRQFSNSRSEMNVSTLELGDSALYLCASSLKGSNSEQYFGPGTRLTVT.

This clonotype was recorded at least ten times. CDR3 bases: TGTGCCTGGGACACAGGGTCCTACGAGCAGTACTTC. The encoded protein is CAWDTGSYEQYF. The gene calls are TRBV30 and TRBJ2-7; D possibly corresponds to TRBD1 (6 bases). Per germline, CDR1 GTSNPN and CDR2 SVGIG (reference sequence). V was shortened by 5 bases and J by 1 base, with 9 bases between the two germline ends. The CDR3 is 12 amino acids.

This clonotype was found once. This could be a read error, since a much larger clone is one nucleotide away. DNA for the CDR3: TGTGCCAGCAGCTTGGGGACTGCGACCACAGATACGCGGTATTTT. Translating it yields CASSLGTATTDTRYF. The rearrangement uses TRBV7-2 and TRBJ2-3; tentatively, D is TRBD2 (6 bases). CDR1 SGHTA and CDR2 FQGNSA come from the germline V gene. CDR3 length equals 15 residues.

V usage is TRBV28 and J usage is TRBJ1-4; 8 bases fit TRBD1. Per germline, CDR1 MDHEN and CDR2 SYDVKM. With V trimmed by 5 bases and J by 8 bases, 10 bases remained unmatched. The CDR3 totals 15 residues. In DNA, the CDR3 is TGTGCCAGCAGTACAGCAGGGGGCCTAGAAGAAAAACTGTTTTTT. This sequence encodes CASSTAGGLEEKLFF. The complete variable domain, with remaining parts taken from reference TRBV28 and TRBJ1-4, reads DVKVTQSSRYLVKRTGEKVFLECVQDMDHENMFWYRQDPGLGLRLIYFSYDVKMKEKGDIPEGYSVSREKKERFSLILESASTNQTSMYLCASSTAGGLEEKLFFGSGTQLSVL.

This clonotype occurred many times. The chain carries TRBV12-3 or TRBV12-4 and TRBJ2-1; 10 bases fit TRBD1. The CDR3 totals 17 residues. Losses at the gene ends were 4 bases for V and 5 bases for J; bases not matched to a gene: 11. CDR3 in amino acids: CASSSTAGTGVNNEQFF. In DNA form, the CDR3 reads TGTGCCAGCAGTTCCACAGCCGGGACAGGGGTTAACAATGAGCAGTTCTTC.

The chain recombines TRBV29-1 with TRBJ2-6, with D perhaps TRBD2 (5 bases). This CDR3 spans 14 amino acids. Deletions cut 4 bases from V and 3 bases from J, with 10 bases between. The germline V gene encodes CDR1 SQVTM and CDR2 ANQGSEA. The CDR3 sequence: CSVVTGDGANVLTF. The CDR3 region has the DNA TGCAGCGTTGTAACCGGGGATGGGGCCAACGTCCTGACTTTC.

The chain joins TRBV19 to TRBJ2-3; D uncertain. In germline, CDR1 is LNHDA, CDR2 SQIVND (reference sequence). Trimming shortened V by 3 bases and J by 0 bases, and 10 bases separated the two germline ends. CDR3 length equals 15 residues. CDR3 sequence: CASSIGYRSTDTQYF. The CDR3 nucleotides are TGTGCCAGTAGTATTGGTTACAGAAGCACAGATACGCAGTATTTT. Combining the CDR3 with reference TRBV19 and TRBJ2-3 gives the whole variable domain DGGITQSPKYLFRKEGQNVTLSCEQNLNHDAMYWYRQDPGQGLRLIYYSQIVNDFQKGDIAEGYSVSREKKESFPLTVTSAQKNPTAFYLCASSIGYRSTDTQYFGPGTRLTVL.